Below are 28 T cell receptor beta chains sequenced from a single sample in a study of shared clonotypes between healthy human individuals. TCRdb keeps only in-frame clones here, not all; method: immunoSEQ multiplex PCR. The sample includes roughly 2,500,000 clones, under 95% of them seen just once. The sequencing sample was made of naive CD4+ T cells from PBMCs. Subset meaning: CD45RA+ positively selected. The receptor set was obtained from a man younger than 35 in good health. Some clones in this sample may be carry-over from other donors' samples.

The V and J genes are TRBV7-8 and TRBJ2-5, with 7 nucleotides matching TRBD1. Germline loops: CDR1 SGHVS, CDR2 FQNEAQ. J was trimmed by 3 bases and V by 0 bases; bases with no gene match: 13. The CDR3 has 18 residues. CDR3 in amino acids: CASSLARFTGQAKETQYF. CDR3 DNA: TGTGCCAGCAGCTTAGCGCGGTTCACCGGACAGGCAAAAGAGACCCAGTACTTC.

This clone has a single count. The sample has other DNA sequences that encode this CDR3 too. The V and J genes are TRBV2 and TRBJ2-5; D is uncertain. Per the germline V gene, CDR1 is SNHLY and CDR2 is FYNNEI. The V and J ends lost 5 bases and 0 bases respectively, with 4 bases between them. The CDR3 is 12 amino acids. The CDR3 bases are TGTGCCAGCAGTCTGTACCAAGAGACCCAGTACTTC. Its translation is CASSLYQETQYF.

The chain uses TRBV7-3 and TRBJ2-1; D gene unclear. This CDR3 is 13 amino acids long. In germline, CDR1 is SGHTA, CDR2 FQGTGA. The V gene lost 5 bases and the J gene lost 7 bases, with 12 bases spanning the gap. The chain's CDR3 is CASSRGVENEQFF. The CDR3 coding sequence is TGTGCCAGCAGCCGCGGAGTTGAGAATGAGCAGTTCTTC. The variable domain in full, completed from reference TRBV7-3 and TRBJ2-1, reads GAGVSQTPSNKVTEKGKYVELRCDPISGHTALYWYRQSLGQGPEFLIYFQGTGAADDSGLPNDRFFAVRPEGSVSTLKIQRTERGDSAVYLCASSRGVENEQFFGPGTRLTVL.

The chain links TRBV5-1 to TRBJ1-5; possibly TRBD1 for D (6 bases). The V end was cut by 2 bases, the J end by 6 bases, with 15 bases between. The CDR3 totals 15 residues. Germline V gene data show CDR1 as SGHRS and CDR2 as YFSETQ. The CDR3 loop is CASSLTGSLGQPQHF. DNA for the CDR3: TGCGCCAGCAGCTTAACAGGGAGTCTGGGTCAGCCCCAGCATTTT.

This clone came up a few times. One end of the junction is discordant with germline, which a read error may explain. This sequence joins TRBV28 and TRBJ1-5, with D uncertain. The CDR3 is 9 residues long. Looked up from germline, CDR1 is MDHEN and CDR2 is SYDVKM. The CDR3 here is CASRLPQHF. For the CDR3, the DNA is TGTGCCAGCCGTTTGCCCCAGCATTTT.

V gene TRBV19 combines with J gene TRBJ2-7, with 10 bases matching TRBD1. Germline V gene lookup returns CDR1 LNHDA and CDR2 SQIVND (reference sequence). V dropped 8 bases and J dropped 3; count of bases not matched to a gene: 7. This CDR3 has 14 residues. CDR3 in amino acids: CASGTGTGVYEQYF. In DNA, the CDR3 is TGTGCCAGTGGCACCGGGACAGGGGTCTACGAGCAGTACTTC.

V gene TRBV27 combines with J gene TRBJ1-2; the D is unclear. The V and J ends lost 6 bases and 1 base respectively, with 18 bases between them. This CDR3 has 16 residues. Germline assignment: CDR1 MNHEY and CDR2 SMNVEV (reference sequence). The CDR3 DNA follows: TGTGCCAGCAGCCGCCTTCAGTTTCCGATTAACTATGGCTACACCTTC. Translated, it gives CASSRLQFPINYGYTF.

The rearrangement uses TRBV5-1 and TRBJ1-1, with TRBD1 matching 7 bases. The CDR3 is made up of 17 amino acids. V lost 3 bases, J lost 3 bases, and 14 bases stayed unmatched. The germline gives CDR1 SGHRS, CDR2 YFSETQ. CDR3 DNA sequence: TGCGCCAGCAGCTCCGACAGGGCTCATGGGGGGGACACTGAAGCTTTCTTT. It yields the protein CASSSDRAHGGDTEAFF.

Comments on this clone: The sample carries other DNA sequences with the same CDR3. V usage is TRBV6-5 and J usage is TRBJ1-1; D not resolved. The CDR3 has 13 residues. Germline CDR1 is MNHEY and CDR2 is SVGAGI. The germline V and J ends were trimmed by 3 bases and 4 bases, with 9 bases remaining between them. CDR3 nucleotide sequence: TGTGCCAGCAGTTATACCGGCGGCACTGAAGCTTTCTTT. It translates to CASSYTGGTEAFF.

The chain joins TRBV7-6 to TRBJ2-3; possible D gene TRBD1, 5 bases. The germline V and J ends were trimmed by 5 bases and 1 base, with 10 bases remaining between them. CDR1 is SGHVS, CDR2 FNYEAQ, per germline. The CDR3 covers 14 residues. This CDR3 is CASSPGQGTDTQYF. CDR3 in DNA: TGTGCCAGCAGCCCAGGACAAGGCACAGATACGCAGTATTTT.

The genes are TRBV2 and TRBJ2-3; TRBD2 matches at 12 bases. The CDR3 extends over 14 amino acids. Per the germline V gene, CDR1 is SNHLY and CDR2 is FYNNEI. After removal of 9 bases from V and 0 bases from J, the junction contained 1 base not matched to a gene. CDR3 sequence (DNA): TGTGCCAGTGGACTAGCGGGAAGCACAGATACGCAGTATTTT. Translation gives CASGLAGSTDTQYF. Combining the CDR3 with reference TRBV2 and TRBJ2-3 gives the whole variable domain EPEVTQTPSHQVTQMGQEVILRCVPISNHLYFYWYRQILGQKVEFLVSFYNNEISEKSEIFDDQFSVERPDGSNFTLKIRSTKLEDSAMYFCASGLAGSTDTQYFGPGTRLTVL.

The chain has TRBV14 and TRBJ2-1; TRBD2 agrees at 13 bases. The CDR3 extends over 18 amino acids. CDR1 is SGHDN and CDR2 is FVKESK in the germline V gene. The V and J ends lost 0 bases and 12 bases, in that order; junction bases with no gene match: 14. CDR3 loop: CASSQDTRLAGGLGPQFF. CDR3 DNA: TGTGCCAGCAGCCAAGATACCCGACTAGCGGGAGGCCTTGGTCCGCAGTTCTTC.

The V gene is TRBV28, the J gene TRBJ1-6; D unclear. Trimming removed 6 bases at V and 6 bases at J, with 6 bases between. Germline V gene data show CDR1 as MDHEN and CDR2 as SYDVKM. The CDR3 sequence is 12 residues long. CDR3 in DNA: TGTGCCAGCAGGGAGGGTAATTCACCCCTCCACTTT. As protein: CASREGNSPLHF.

This chain uses TRBV9 with TRBJ2-7; unclear D gene. The CDR3 is 11 amino acids. The V and J ends lost 2 bases and 1 base respectively, with 1 base between them. Germline CDR1 is SGDLS and CDR2 is YYNGEE. CDR3 nucleotides: TGTGCCAGCAGCGTGTCCTACGAGCAGTACTTC. Translating gives CASSVSYEQYF. The full variable domain, its missing parts supplied by reference TRBV9 and TRBJ2-7, is DSGVTQTPKHLITATGQRVTLRCSPRSGDLSVYWYQQSLDQGLQFLIQYYNGEERAKGNILERFSAQQFPDLHSELNLSSLELGDSALYFCASSVSYEQYFGPGTRLTVT.

This clone has a single count. CDR3 DNA sequence: TGTGCCACCGCACAGGGGATAGAGGCCAACGTCCTGACTTTC. Residues: CATAQGIEANVLTF. The genes are TRBV19 and TRBJ2-6, with 7 bases fitting TRBD1. V gave up 10 bases and J gave up 6 bases; unmatched junction bases: 9. Germline assignment: CDR1 LNHDA and CDR2 SQIVND (reference sequence). The CDR3 consists of 14 residues.

This clone was detected only once. J is TRBJ1-3 and V is TRBV9, with a possible D match to TRBD1 (6 bases). This CDR3 has 15 residues. Germline lookup yields CDR1 SGDLS and CDR2 YYNGEE. V was trimmed by 4 bases and J by 4 bases, leaving 15 bases between them. Written as DNA, the CDR3 is TGTGCCAGCAGCCATCTACAGGGAACGGGAAACACCATATATTTT. This codes for CASSHLQGTGNTIYF.

This chain connects TRBV28 to TRBJ1-3; 7 positions match TRBD1. Trimming took 6 bases from V and 4 from J; bases not matched to a gene: 6. Germline values: CDR1 MDHEN, CDR2 SYDVKM. This CDR3 contains 14 residues. Written as DNA, the CDR3 is TGTGCCAGCAGGGGAACAGGGGTCGGAAACACCATATATTTT. This translates into CASRGTGVGNTIYF.

The chain uses TRBV2 and TRBJ1-1, with a weak D call TRBD1 (6 bases). The germline CDR1 and CDR2 sequences are SNHLY and FYNNEI. The CDR3 sequence is 16 residues long. Trimming took 3 bases from V and 3 from J, leaving 17 bases between them. The CDR3 loop is CASSEQQGTMYTEAFF. In DNA form, the CDR3 reads TGTGCCAGCAGTGAGCAACAGGGAACTATGTACACTGAAGCTTTCTTT.

Points on this clone: Other nucleotide sequences from this sample produce the same CDR3. The V call is TRBV5-1, the J call TRBJ2-5; TRBD1 aligns across 8 bases. V shed 2 bases and J 5 bases; nucleotides not matched to a gene: 5. The CDR3 is 14 amino acids. Germline values: CDR1 SGHRS, CDR2 YFSETQ. CDR3 coding DNA: TGCGCCAGCAGCTTTTCAGGGGGCGGGGAGACCCAGTACTTC. This encodes CASSFSGGGETQYF.

A single count supports this clone. V and J are TRBV5-6 and TRBJ1-2; D is unclear. In germline, CDR1 is SGHDT, CDR2 YYEEEE. This CDR3 comprises 15 residues. V shed 2 bases and J shed 7 bases, with 18 bases lying between them. CDR3 nucleotide sequence: TGTGCCAGCAGCTTATACACCCCTCAAAATCTTGGCTACACCTTC. It yields the protein CASSLYTPQNLGYTF. Drawing the rest from reference TRBV5-6 and TRBJ1-2, the complete variable domain is DAGVTQSPTHLIKTRGQQVTLRCSPKSGHDTVSWYQQALGQGPQFIFQYYEEEERQRGNFPDRFSGHQFPNYSSELNVNALLLGDSALYLCASSLYTPQNLGYTFGSGTRLTVV.

The chain joins TRBV27 to TRBJ1-2, with 7 nucleotides matching TRBD1. CDR1 MNHEY and CDR2 SMNVEV come from the germline V gene (reference sequence). V shed 5 bases and J 7 bases; nucleotides not matched to a gene: 7. There are 13 residues in the CDR3. CDR3 bases: TGTGCCAGCAGTGCTTCAGGGGGTGGTGGCTACACCTTC. It translates to CASSASGGGGYTF.

V is TRBV5-6 and J is TRBJ1-2; D ambiguous. The CDR3 totals 14 residues. Germline V gives CDR1 SGHDT, CDR2 YYEEEE. Trimming shortened V by 0 bases and J by 6 bases, and 12 bases separated the two germline ends. This CDR3 reads CASSLAPAGDGYTF. The DNA for the CDR3 is TGTGCCAGCAGCTTGGCCCCCGCCGGAGATGGCTACACCTTC.

The gene calls are TRBV19 and TRBJ2-7; D uncertain. The CDR3 sequence is 13 residues long. Trimming shortened V by 5 bases and J by 1 base, and 9 bases separated the two germline ends. Germline-derived CDR1 and CDR2 are LNHDA and SQIVND (reference sequence). The CDR3 DNA sequence: TGTGCCAGTAGTGACCCTAGGTCCTACGAGCAGTACTTC. As protein: CASSDPRSYEQYF.

V gene TRBV6-5 combines with J gene TRBJ2-1, with TRBD2 matching 9 bases. The CDR3 extends over 14 amino acids. Germline-derived CDR1 and CDR2 are MNHEY and SVGAGI. V lost 8 bases to trimming and J lost 4 bases; unmatched junction nucleotides: 6. This CDR3 is CASSDSGGYNEQFF. The CDR3 DNA sequence: TGTGCCAGCTCCGATAGCGGGGGATACAATGAGCAGTTCTTC.

V and J are TRBV5-1 and TRBJ1-6; weak D call: TRBD1 (6 bases). This CDR3 contains 15 residues. Germline CDR1 reads SGHRS; CDR2 reads YFSETQ. V lost 1 base and J lost 6, with 11 bases in between. CDR3: CASSLMGTSNSPLHF. The CDR3 DNA reads as TGCGCCAGCAGCTTGATGGGGACAAGTAATTCACCCCTCCACTTT.

The chain uses TRBV6-1 and TRBJ1-5, with TRBD1 identical over 9 bases. CDR1 and CDR2 (germline): MNHNS, SASEGT. The CDR3 sequence is 17 residues long. The V gene end was trimmed by 4 bases and the J gene end by 3 bases; junction bases not matched to a gene: 10. CDR3 sequence (DNA): TGTGCCAGCAGTGGGGCGGAAGGACAGGGGCTCAATCAGCCCCAGCATTTT. Protein product: CASSGAEGQGLNQPQHF.

V and J are TRBV2 and TRBJ1-2; the match to TRBD1 covers 7 bases. Trimming cost V 6 bases and J 5 bases; bases outside gene matches: 3. The germline CDR1 and CDR2 sequences are SNHLY and FYNNEI. The CDR3 has 12 residues. CDR3 in amino acids: CASSLTGYGYTF. The CDR3 coding sequence is TGTGCCAGCAGCTTGACAGGGTATGGCTACACCTTC.

The J gene is TRBJ2-7, the V gene TRBV5-1, with 12 bases matching TRBD2. V shed 0 bases and J 12 bases; nucleotides not matched to a gene: 7. The CDR3 contains 14 residues. The germline gives CDR1 SGHRS, CDR2 YFSETQ. DNA for the CDR3: TGCGCCAGCAGCTTGGAACTAGCGGGAGGCTCTTGGTACTTC. Its translation: CASSLELAGGSWYF.